A single T cell receptor (beta chain) is shown here with its context. This entry is derived from a study of blood T cells in healthy people across ages. The authors ran a second PCR of about 7 to 11 cycles using a sample-barcoded 5' primer and a J-beta primer mix. MiXCR, applied by TCRdb to the 5' RACE reads, yields one record per CDR3 protein. Of about a million distinct CDR3 sequences in the sample, roughly 51% were seen once. Germline V gene data show CDR1 as SGHRS and CDR2 as YFSETQ. The CDR3 totals 15 residues. V was clipped by 4 bases and J by 3 bases; unmatched bases: 6. Individuals who donated were healthy Caucasians from Russia aged roughly 6 to 100.

The sample taken for sequencing was blood. The chain combines TRBV5-1 with TRBJ2-3, with 9 bases aligning to TRBD1. The TCR comes from a woman in her sixties or seventies in good health. CDR3 nucleotides: TGCGCCAGCAGCGACCACAGGGGGCCAACAGATACGCAGTATTTT. Translating it yields CASSDHRGPTDTQYF.